These 32 T cell receptor beta chains were sequenced from one sample in a study of cytomegalovirus exposure and HLA in healthy donors. 13 Jbeta primers and 60 Vbeta primers were used for the PCR. Sequencing used immunoSEQ multiplex PCR; TCRdb keeps in-frame clones, though not all of them. The profile shows about 98,000 clones, around 75% of them singletons. Sequencing was done on a sample of PBMCs. Receptor source: a man between 18 and 35 years old in good health and CMV-seropositive.

This clone has a handful of counts. The chain is built from TRBV19 and TRBJ2-5; the match to TRBD1 covers 7 bases. The V gene's germline CDR1 is LNHDA and CDR2 SQIVND (reference sequence). The CDR3 contains 13 residues. Trimming at V came to 6 bases and at J to 1 base, leaving 2 bases not matched to a gene. CDR3 nucleotide sequence: TGTGCCAGTAGGACAGGGAGCCAAGAGACCCAGTACTTC. Residues: CASRTGSQETQYF. The whole variable domain, filled in from reference TRBV19 and TRBJ2-5, reads DGGITQSPKYLFRKEGQNVTLSCEQNLNHDAMYWYRQDPGQGLRLIYYSQIVNDFQKGDIAEGYSVSREKKESFPLTVTSAQKNPTAFYLCASRTGSQETQYFGPGTRLLVL.

This clone was counted a few times. J is TRBJ1-4 and V is TRBV6-5; 8 bases fit TRBD1. There are 15 residues in the CDR3. Germline V CDR1 and CDR2: MNHEY, SVGAGI. With V trimmed by 6 bases and J by 2 bases, 5 bases remained unmatched. The CDR3 nucleotides are TGTGCCAGCAGCGATACAGGGGGTACTAATGAAAAACTGTTTTTT. Translating gives CASSDTGGTNEKLFF.

The V gene is TRBV5-1, the J gene TRBJ1-6, with TRBD1 matching over 11 bases. Germline V CDR1 and CDR2: SGHRS, YFSETQ. V was pared by 4 bases and J by 9 bases, with 6 bases of the junction left unmatched. This CDR3 is 15 amino acids long. CDR3 coding DNA: TGCGCCAGCAGCCTCCAAGGACAGGGGGCTTCACCCCTCCACTTT. Its protein product is CASSLQGQGASPLHF. Looking up the rest from reference TRBV5-1 and TRBJ1-6 gives the full variable domain: KAGVTQTPRYLIKTRGQQVTLSCSPISGHRSVSWYQQTPGQGLQFLFEYFSETQRNKGNFPGRFSGRQFSNSRSEMNVSTLELGDSALYLCASSLQGQGASPLHFGNGTRLTVT.

V and J are TRBV6-1 and TRBJ2-3, with D perhaps TRBD2 (5 bases). Germline values: CDR1 MNHNS, CDR2 SASEGT. V shed 3 bases and J shed 8 bases, with 12 bases lying between them. This CDR3 contains 13 residues. In nucleotides, the CDR3 is TGTGCCAGCAGTGAGGGAGACTCTGGTACGCAGTATTTT. Amino acids: CASSEGDSGTQYF.

This sequence joins TRBV6-1 and TRBJ2-4, with 14 bases identical to TRBD2. This CDR3 contains 18 residues. The ends lost 3 bases at V and 1 base at J; junction bases unmatched: 5. CDR1 is MNHNS and CDR2 is SASEGT in the germline V gene. The CDR3 DNA reads TGTGCCAGCAGTGAGACTAGCGGGGGGGCCTACGCCAAAAACATTCAGTACTTC. This gives the protein CASSETSGGAYAKNIQYF.

The V call is TRBV28, the J call TRBJ1-5; D remains unclear. V lost 3 bases and J lost 0, with 6 bases in between. The length of the CDR3 is 14 residues. Germline V CDR1 and CDR2: MDHEN, SYDVKM. CDR3: CASSFQSSNQPQHF. For the CDR3, the DNA is TGTGCCAGCAGTTTTCAGTCTAGCAATCAGCCCCAGCATTTT.

The CDR3 nucleotides are TGTGCCAGCAGCAAGACCAGGGATCCAGGATTCTTC. It specifies CASSKTRDPGFF. V is TRBV7-9 and J is TRBJ2-1, with a possible D match to TRBD1 (5 bases). This CDR3 is 12 amino acids long. Germline V gene lookup returns CDR1 SEHNR and CDR2 FQNEAQ (reference sequence). V dropped 5 bases and J dropped 16 bases, with 18 bases sitting between them.

The chain employs TRBV27 and TRBJ2-7; 10 bases align to TRBD1. This CDR3 has 14 residues. Germline V gene data show CDR1 as MNHEY and CDR2 as SMNVEV (reference sequence). J lost 13 bases, V lost 3 bases, and 12 bases had no gene match. CDR3 loop: CASSFTGTGALIYF. CDR3 nucleotide sequence: TGTGCCAGCAGTTTTACCGGGACAGGGGCCCTGATCTACTTC.

V is TRBV27 and J is TRBJ1-2, with 8 positions matching TRBD1. The CDR3 totals 14 residues. The germline V gene encodes CDR1 MNHEY and CDR2 SMNVEV (reference sequence). V shed 4 bases, J shed 1 base, and the junction held 2 bases outside the gene matches. In DNA form, the CDR3 reads TGTGCCAGCAGTTACAGGGGGTTTAACTATGGCTACACCTTC. It translates to CASSYRGFNYGYTF.

V usage is TRBV10-1 and J usage is TRBJ1-6; the match to TRBD1 covers 8 bases. This CDR3 contains 14 residues. Trimming took 4 bases from V and 7 from J; bases not matched to a gene: 3. The germline gives CDR1 WNHNN, CDR2 SYGVQD (reference sequence). The CDR3 sequence is CASSAGGLNSPLHF. In DNA, the CDR3 is TGCGCCAGCAGTGCAGGGGGCTTAAATTCACCCCTCCACTTT.

The chain uses TRBV27 and TRBJ1-1; 8 bases fit TRBD1. V dropped 4 bases and J dropped 0; count of bases not matched to a gene: 4. Looked up from germline, CDR1 is MNHEY and CDR2 is SMNVEV (reference sequence). This CDR3 region has 15 residues. The CDR3: CASSSRTGMNTEAFF. The CDR3 DNA reads TGTGCCAGCAGTTCCCGGACAGGGATGAACACTGAAGCTTTCTTT.

The chain joins TRBV5-1 to TRBJ1-4, with D maybe TRBD1 (5 bases). CDR3 length: 15 residues. Trimming removed 0 bases at V and 3 bases at J, with 9 bases between. Germline V gene lookup returns CDR1 SGHRS and CDR2 YFSETQ. CDR3 DNA sequence: TGCGCCAGCAGCTTGGTCGGGGACTCTAATGAAAAACTGTTTTTT. Translation: CASSLVGDSNEKLFF.

The chain uses TRBV6-5 and TRBJ2-7, with a tentative D call TRBD2 (5 bases). CDR1 and CDR2 (germline): MNHEY, SVGAGI. The CDR3 has 9 residues. V lost 8 bases to trimming and J lost 7 bases, with 6 bases between them. Here the CDR3 reads CASEGEQYF. CDR3 nucleotide sequence: TGTGCCAGCGAGGGAGAGCAGTACTTC.

The chain joins TRBV7-8 to TRBJ2-3, with TRBD2 identical over 8 bases. The J segment lost 0 bases and the V segment lost 5 bases, leaving 16 bases of the junction unmatched. The CDR3 is 19 amino acids. The germline CDR1 and CDR2 sequences are SGHVS and FQNEAQ. CDR3 DNA sequence: TGTGCCAGCAGCCCCCGACTAGCGAGGGGGGAGTGGAGCACAGATACGCAGTATTTT. Its translation: CASSPRLARGEWSTDTQYF.

The chain links TRBV19 to TRBJ1-1; perhaps TRBD1 as D (6 bases). Per the germline V gene, CDR1 is LNHDA and CDR2 is SQIVND (reference sequence). CDR3 length: 13 residues. The ends were cut back, 2 bases at V and 6 bases at J, with 10 bases in the middle. The CDR3 loop is CASSILSGAEAFF. The CDR3 bases are TGTGCCAGTAGTATATTATCAGGGGCTGAAGCTTTCTTT.

The V and J genes are TRBV10-3 and TRBJ2-5, with 10 bases aligning to TRBD2. The CDR3 is 16 amino acids. Germline values: CDR1 ENHRY, CDR2 SYGVKD. The junction had 6 bases not matched to a gene; V was cut back by 4 bases and J by 1 base. The CDR3 is CAISVGSGGTQETQYF. DNA for the CDR3: TGTGCCATCAGTGTTGGTAGCGGGGGGACCCAAGAGACCCAGTACTTC.

The rearrangement links TRBV5-1 to TRBJ2-7; 12 nucleotides agree with TRBD2. From germline, CDR1 is SGHRS and CDR2 YFSETQ. CDR3 length equals 15 residues. Losses at the gene ends were 3 bases for V and 4 bases for J; bases not matched to a gene: 5. CDR3 in amino acids: CASSSLAGGLYEQYF. Here the CDR3 DNA reads TGCGCCAGCAGCTCCCTAGCGGGGGGGCTTTACGAGCAGTACTTC.

The rearrangement joins TRBV6-1 to TRBJ1-2; 7 bases align to TRBD1. CDR1 is MNHNS and CDR2 is SASEGT in the germline V gene. The CDR3 has 15 amino acids. After removal of 6 bases from V and 5 bases from J, the junction contained 12 bases not matched to a gene. Written as DNA, the CDR3 is TGTGCCAGCAGGGAGGGAACCGGGACAGTATATGGCTACACCTTC. It is translated as CASREGTGTVYGYTF.

The J gene is TRBJ1-5, the V gene TRBV7-9, with 7 bases aligning to TRBD1. Germline CDR1 reads SEHNR; CDR2 reads FQNEAQ (reference sequence). The trim removed 1 base at V and 11 bases at J, leaving 2 bases unmatched. This CDR3 contains 12 residues. CDR3 coding DNA: TGTGCCAGCAGCTTAGGGCAGGGGGCCCAGCATTTT. It codes for CASSLGQGAQHF.

V usage is TRBV19 and J usage is TRBJ2-5, with 9 bases identical to TRBD1. Germline V gene sequence: CDR1 LNHDA, CDR2 SQIVND (reference sequence). The CDR3 runs to 14 residues. V gave up 8 bases and J gave up 7 bases; unmatched junction bases: 11. CDR3 nucleotides: TGTGCCAGTGAGACGACAGGGGGGACCGGGACCCAGTACTTC. Residues: CASETTGGTGTQYF.

The chain joins TRBV6-5 to TRBJ1-5; possible D gene TRBD1, 5 bases. V dropped 4 bases and J dropped 3 bases, with 13 bases sitting between them. The CDR3 has 15 amino acids. The germline gives CDR1 MNHEY, CDR2 SVGAGI. The CDR3 region is CASSSRDLPNQPQHF. The CDR3 DNA follows: TGTGCCAGCAGTTCCCGGGACTTACCCAATCAGCCCCAGCATTTT.

The V call is TRBV6-5, the J call TRBJ1-1; D gene unclear. CDR1 and CDR2 from the germline V gene are MNHEY and SVGAGI. This CDR3 has 15 amino acids. V lost 5 bases, J lost 3 bases, and 16 bases lay in between. CDR3 amino acids: CASSAGGGLYTEAFF. The CDR3 DNA reads as TGTGCCAGCAGTGCTGGAGGAGGGCTGTACACTGAAGCTTTCTTT.

The count of this clone is one. CDR3 nucleotide sequence: TGCGCCAGCAGCCCACCCGGGTTCGCTAACTATGGCTACACCTTC. As protein: CASSPPGFANYGYTF. The chain is built from TRBV5-1 and TRBJ1-2; D not resolved. The CDR3 totals 15 residues. With 4 bases removed from V and 0 bases from J, the gap between germline ends came to 13 bases. Germline values: CDR1 SGHRS, CDR2 YFSETQ.

CDR3 DNA sequence: TGTGCCAGCAGCCCCCTACCGACAGGGGAGGCTAACTATGGCTACACCTTC. Translation gives CASSPLPTGEANYGYTF. V usage is TRBV5-4 and J usage is TRBJ1-2; 8 nucleotides match TRBD1. The V gene end was trimmed by 4 bases and the J gene end by 0 bases; junction bases not matched to a gene: 11. Per the germline V gene, CDR1 is SGHNT and CDR2 is YYREEE (reference sequence). CDR3 length equals 17 residues.

This clone appeared once. V usage is TRBV29-1 and J usage is TRBJ1-1, with TRBD1 identical over 7 bases. J was trimmed by 4 bases and V by 6 bases; bases with no gene match: 5. The CDR3 consists of 12 residues. In germline, CDR1 is SQVTM, CDR2 ANQGSEA. The CDR3 bases are TGCAGCGTCAGGGGGGTGGGCACTGAAGCTTTCTTT. Residues: CSVRGVGTEAFF.

The rearrangement joins TRBV5-1 to TRBJ2-2, with 12 bases that match TRBD1. The CDR3 extends over 15 amino acids. V lost 4 bases and J lost 7; bases outside the gene matches: 5. Germline assignment: CDR1 SGHRS and CDR2 YFSETQ. CDR3 protein: CASSGDRGLSGELFF. CDR3 DNA sequence: TGCGCCAGCAGCGGGGACAGGGGGCTGAGCGGGGAGCTGTTTTTT.

The chain combines TRBV10-1 with TRBJ2-5, with D perhaps TRBD1 (6 bases). CDR1 and CDR2 (germline): WNHNN, SYGVQD (reference sequence). This CDR3 is built from 11 residues. Deletions cut 2 bases from V and 11 bases from J, with 9 bases between. This CDR3 is CASSETGQQYF. The CDR3 coding sequence is TGCGCCAGCAGTGAGACAGGACAGCAGTACTTC.

The V and J genes are TRBV7-8 and TRBJ2-5; perhaps TRBD2 as D (5 bases). The CDR3 is made up of 12 amino acids. Trimming stripped 5 bases from V and 7 bases from J, with 11 bases between. Germline V gene lookup returns CDR1 SGHVS and CDR2 FQNEAQ. The CDR3 coding sequence is TGTGCCAGCAGCCTCGAGGCGGGGACCCAGTACTTC. It is translated as CASSLEAGTQYF. The whole variable domain, remainder taken from reference TRBV7-8 and TRBJ2-5, is GAGVSQSPRYKVAKRGQDVALRCDPISGHVSLFWYQQALGQGPEFLTYFQNEAQLDKSGLPSDRFFAERPEGSVSTLKIQRTQQEDSAVYLCASSLEAGTQYFGPGTRLLVL.

Concerning this clone: The sample holds other DNA sequences that translate to the same CDR3. The chain has TRBV5-1 and TRBJ1-2; 7 nucleotides align to TRBD1. Per germline, CDR1 SGHRS and CDR2 YFSETQ. Germline trimming cut 4 bases from V and 2 bases from J; bases unmatched to any gene: 2. This CDR3 is built from 13 residues. CDR3 sequence: CASSLGQNYGYTF. The CDR3 bases are TGCGCCAGCAGCCTGGGACAGAACTATGGCTACACCTTC.

The J gene is TRBJ1-1, the V gene TRBV5-1, with D possibly being TRBD1 (6 bases). Germline values: CDR1 SGHRS, CDR2 YFSETQ. V shed 0 bases and J shed 1 base, with 10 bases lying between them. CDR3 length: 15 amino acids. In DNA form, the CDR3 reads TGCGCCAGCAGCTTGGCCGGGACATCGAACACTGAAGCTTTCTTT. Translation: CASSLAGTSNTEAFF.

The chain has TRBV6-6 and TRBJ2-7, with TRBD1 as a possible D gene (5 bases). Trimming stripped 7 bases from V and 7 bases from J, with 17 bases between. The CDR3 runs 13 residues. Germline lookup yields CDR1 MNHNY and CDR2 SVGAGI (reference sequence). In DNA form, the CDR3 reads TGTGCCAGCACGCAAACGAAAGGGGAAGAGCAGTACTTC. Amino acids: CASTQTKGEEQYF.

This chain connects TRBV23-1 to TRBJ1-1, with a possible D match to TRBD1 (5 bases). TRBV23-1 is identified as an open reading frame with a role that is uncertain. The CDR3 runs to 17 residues. With 2 bases removed from V and 5 bases from J, the gap between germline ends came to 21 bases. The chain's CDR3 is CASSQLLVGQDRTEAFF. The CDR3 DNA follows: TGCGCCAGCAGTCAACTCCTTGTAGGACAAGATAGGACTGAAGCTTTCTTT.